The sequence of this T cell receptor beta chain was determined in a study of T cell changes during pregnancy in multiple sclerosis. Assay used: immunoSEQ multiplex PCR; TCRdb lists only in-frame clones, some missing. Of roughly 80,000 clones listed, 93% were seen once; the top ten hold 2.5%. V lost 11 bases and J lost 2; bases outside the gene matches: 15. CDR1 and CDR2 from the germline V gene are WNHNN and SYGVQD (reference sequence). The CDR3 is 17 amino acids. This specimen consisted of peripheral blood, obtained in the second trimester of pregnancy. This chain links TRBV10-1 with TRBJ2-6; 7 bases map to TRBD2. This TCR was sampled from a female donor with multiple sclerosis, enrolled in a pregnancy study. Here the CDR3 DNA reads TGCGCCGCACGCTTATTGGGAGGGAGGGCTGGGGCCAACGTCCTGACTTTC. This sequence encodes CAARLLGGRAGANVLTF.